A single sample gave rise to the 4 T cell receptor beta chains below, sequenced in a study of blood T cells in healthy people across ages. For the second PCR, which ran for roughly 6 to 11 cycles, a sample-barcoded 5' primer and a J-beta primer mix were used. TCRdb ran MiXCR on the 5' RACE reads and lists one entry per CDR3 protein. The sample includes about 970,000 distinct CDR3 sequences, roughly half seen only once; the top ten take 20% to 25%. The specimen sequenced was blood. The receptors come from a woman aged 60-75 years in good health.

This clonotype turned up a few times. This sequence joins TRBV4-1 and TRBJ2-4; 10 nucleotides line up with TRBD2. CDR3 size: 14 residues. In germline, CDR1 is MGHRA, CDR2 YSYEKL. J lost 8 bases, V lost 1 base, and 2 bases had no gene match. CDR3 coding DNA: TGCGCCAGCAGCCAAGGCACTAGCGGGGACATTCAGTACTTC. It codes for CASSQGTSGDIQYF.

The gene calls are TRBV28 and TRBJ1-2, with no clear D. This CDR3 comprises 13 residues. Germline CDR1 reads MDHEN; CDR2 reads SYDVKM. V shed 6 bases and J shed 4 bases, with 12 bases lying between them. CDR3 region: CASRSDTPYGYTF. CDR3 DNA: TGTGCCAGCAGGTCTGACACACCCTATGGCTACACCTTC.

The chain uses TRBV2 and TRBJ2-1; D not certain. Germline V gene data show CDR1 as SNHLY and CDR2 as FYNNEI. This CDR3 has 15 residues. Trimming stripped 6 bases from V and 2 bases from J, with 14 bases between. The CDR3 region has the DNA TGTGCCAGCAGGGCCCGGACGCGAGCCTACAATGAGCAGTTCTTC. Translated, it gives CASRARTRAYNEQFF.

CDR3 sequence: CASSALTGQVPTEQFF. The CDR3 DNA is TGTGCCAGCAGCGCGCTTACGGGACAGGTCCCTACTGAGCAGTTCTTC. This chain joins TRBV9 and TRBJ2-1; 8 bases agree with TRBD1. CDR1 SGDLS and CDR2 YYNGEE come from the germline V gene. This CDR3 is built from 16 residues. The trim removed 3 bases at V and 9 bases at J, leaving 14 bases unmatched.